A single sample gave rise to the 15 T cell receptor beta chains below, sequenced in a study of vaccination and CD4 T cells after COVID-19. The Oncomine TCR Beta short-read assay sequenced DNA from cultured CD4+ T cells. TCRdb used MiXCR to reprocess the PCR reads, holding one entry per CDR3 protein. Seen here are about 17,000 distinct CDR3 sequences, roughly 60% observed once, and the top ten hold approximately 11%. These receptors lack a known antigen. Treatment given: roughly 11-day PBMC culture with coronavirus spike peptide pools or control peptides (ViraFEST assay). Specimen: CD4+ T cells from blood, cultured in vitro. The receptors originated from a human donor who had recovered from COVID-19.

The genes are TRBV2 and TRBJ1-5; weak D call: TRBD1 (6 bases). Trimming removed 6 bases from V and 0 bases from J, with 12 bases in between. Per the germline V gene, CDR1 is SNHLY and CDR2 is FYNNEI. The length of the CDR3 is 15 residues. The CDR3 reads CASRDRPYSNQPQHF. In DNA, the CDR3 is TGTGCCAGCAGAGACAGGCCATATAGCAATCAGCCCCAGCATTTT.

Only a few counts were recorded for this clonotype. This chain links TRBV27 with TRBJ2-1; TRBD2 is a possible D gene (6 bases). The CDR3 runs to 12 residues. The germline V and J ends were trimmed by 7 bases and 9 bases, with 13 bases remaining between them. Germline-derived CDR1 and CDR2 are MNHEY and SMNVEV (reference sequence). CDR3 DNA sequence: TGTGCCAGCACCATGGGAGGAGGTGAGCAGTTCTTC. Its translation: CASTMGGGEQFF.

This chain connects TRBV6-1 to TRBJ1-2, with TRBD1 identical over 9 bases. Germline V gene data show CDR1 as MNHNS and CDR2 as SASEGT. The CDR3 is 16 residues long. The V gene end was trimmed by 5 bases and the J gene end by 4 bases; junction bases not matched to a gene: 11. CDR3 coding DNA: TGTGCCAGCAGTACCTCCGGGACAGGGTCCACCTATGGCTACACCTTC. Protein sequence: CASSTSGTGSTYGYTF.

The chain uses TRBV7-2 and TRBJ1-2; possibly TRBD1 for D (6 bases). Deletions cut 2 bases from V and 1 base from J, with 8 bases between. Germline CDR1 reads SGHTA; CDR2 reads FQGNSA. The CDR3 spans 14 residues. The CDR3 reads CASSLSGDNYGYTF. The CDR3 bases are TGTGCCAGCAGCTTATCAGGGGATAACTATGGCTACACCTTC.

The J gene is TRBJ1-1, the V gene TRBV5-1; possible D gene TRBD1, 6 bases. The ends were cut back, 4 bases at V and 1 base at J, with 17 bases in the middle. Germline CDR1 reads SGHRS; CDR2 reads YFSETQ. The CDR3 contains 16 residues. The CDR3 region is CASSEIVGGPNTEAFF. CDR3 nucleotide sequence: TGCGCCAGCAGCGAGATAGTGGGGGGCCCGAACACTGAAGCTTTCTTT.

This rearrangement joins TRBV20-1 to TRBJ2-7; possibly TRBD2 for D (6 bases). V lost 3 bases to trimming and J lost 7 bases, with 19 bases between them. This CDR3 region has 14 residues. Germline V gene sequence: CDR1 DFQATT, CDR2 SNEGSKA (reference sequence). The CDR3 nucleotides read TGCAGTGCTAGTCAATTAACTACCGCGGGGGAGCAGTACTTC. It yields the protein CSASQLTTAGEQYF.

A few counts support this clonotype. The rearrangement uses TRBV15 and TRBJ2-5, with 9 bases matching TRBD1. CDR1 LNHNV and CDR2 YYDKDF come from the germline V gene (reference sequence). The CDR3 runs to 21 residues. The V segment lost 0 bases and the J segment 1 base; nucleotides outside the gene matches: 18. CDR3 bases: TGTGCCACCAGCAGAGATGACGGATCGAAAGGGGGACAGGGTCTCCAAGAGACCCAGTACTTC. Translation gives CATSRDDGSKGGQGLQETQYF.

The rearrangement joins TRBV6-1 to TRBJ1-1; 9 positions agree with TRBD1. Germline assignment: CDR1 MNHNS and CDR2 SASEGT. The CDR3 spans 15 residues. V gave up 2 bases and J gave up 4 bases; unmatched junction bases: 5. The CDR3 DNA follows: TGTGCCAGCAGTGAACCGAGGACAGGGGTCACTGAAGCTTTCTTT. Its protein is CASSEPRTGVTEAFF.

The J gene is TRBJ1-1, the V gene TRBV12-3 or TRBV12-4, with D unresolved. The CDR3 consists of 14 residues. Trimming left V 6 bases short and J 2 bases short, with 13 bases between. The CDR3 region is CASSFGISNTEAFF. The DNA of the CDR3 is TGTGCCAGCAGCTTTGGGATAAGTAACACTGAAGCTTTCTTT.

This clonotype appeared a few times. The chain couples TRBV27 to TRBJ1-1, with D uncertain. Germline values: CDR1 MNHEY, CDR2 SMNVEV (reference sequence). V gave up 2 bases and J gave up 3 bases, with 10 bases separating them. The CDR3 length is 14 residues. The CDR3 protein is CASSLRGRYTEAFF. CDR3 bases: TGTGCCAGCAGTTTACGAGGCCGGTACACTGAAGCTTTCTTT.

This chain connects TRBV10-3 to TRBJ2-1; 9 bases map to TRBD2. The CDR3 has 20 residues. With V trimmed by 7 bases and J by 4 bases, 23 bases remained unmatched. CDR1 is ENHRY, CDR2 SYGVKD, per germline. The CDR3 nucleotides read TGTGCCATCACTCCCGTACCGAGCGGGAGGACCAGTGGGGTGTACAATGAGCAGTTCTTC. It encodes CAITPVPSGRTSGVYNEQFF.

This clonotype was counted a single time. The J gene is TRBJ2-1, the V gene TRBV7-3; the match to TRBD2 covers 11 bases. This CDR3 region has 15 residues. Germline CDR1 SGHTA, CDR2 FQGTGA. V was pared by 1 base and J by 7 bases, with 3 bases of the junction left unmatched. The CDR3 reads CASSLRTSGQNEQFF. DNA for the CDR3: TGTGCCAGCAGCTTAAGGACTAGCGGGCAAAATGAGCAGTTCTTC.

The J gene is TRBJ1-2, the V gene TRBV11-2; 8 bases are shared with TRBD1. This CDR3 spans 14 amino acids. Unmatched junction bases numbered 11, after V lost 6 bases and J lost 8 bases. Germline assignment: CDR1 SGHAT and CDR2 FQNNGV. The CDR3 sequence is CASSLSGQGEGYTF. The CDR3 DNA follows: TGTGCCAGCAGTTTATCAGGACAGGGTGAGGGCTACACCTTC.

By share, this clonotype counts as medium-sized. V and J are TRBV20-1 and TRBJ1-2; TRBD1 agrees at 9 bases. In germline, CDR1 is DFQATT, CDR2 SNEGSKA (reference sequence). The CDR3 spans 14 residues. V lost 2 bases, J lost 3 bases, and 4 bases stayed unmatched. This chain's CDR3 is CSARPGQGDYGYTF. In nucleotides, the CDR3 is TGCAGTGCTAGACCGGGACAGGGAGACTATGGCTACACCTTC.

There are a few counts of this clonotype. The rearrangement joins TRBV6-5 to TRBJ2-7, with D possibly being TRBD1 (6 bases). This CDR3 region has 15 residues. Looked up from germline, CDR1 is MNHEY and CDR2 is SVGAGI. V was pared by 2 bases and J by 6 bases, with 17 bases between. CDR3 in DNA: TGTGCCAGCAGTTACGGGGGCGGTTCCAGTTTCGAGCAGTACTTC. Protein: CASSYGGGSSFEQYF.